This T cell receptor (beta chain) was identified in a study of shared clonotypes between healthy human individuals. Samples left unsorted employed tens of millions of PBMCs for genomic DNA. Among the unsorted PBMC samples, replicate PCRs used about 310 ng DNA, 25,000 to 35,000 T cell genomes. Per the authors' pipeline: ImmunoSEQ yielded junction-only sequences lacking quality scores, so filtering differed. Sequencing used immunoSEQ multiplex PCR; TCRdb keeps in-frame clones, though not all of them. V, J and clone size were drawn from that table, and D and trimming were deduced from the DNA. This table has 450,000 to 500,000 clones, about 80% appearing once. Trimming took off 0 bases at V and 8 bases at J, with 13 bases between the two ends. The CDR3 is 14 amino acids.

The receptor's source is a woman between 40 and 50 years old in good health. Some clones in this sample may be carry-over from other donors' samples. Input material: PBMCs. The rearrangement joins TRBV23-1 to TRBJ1-2; D is uncertain. TRBV23-1 is an open reading frame, and its role is uncertain. The DNA of the CDR3 is TGCGCCAGCAGTCAATCAGGCCGGCCGCGAGGCTACACCTTC. Amino acids: CASSQSGRPRGYTF.